One sample yielded the 21 T cell receptor beta chains listed below, sequenced in a study of cytomegalovirus exposure and HLA in healthy donors. PCR amplification relied on 60 Vbeta primers (plus 13 Jbeta primers). Here immunoSEQ multiplex PCR was the method, and the copy in TCRdb shows in-frame clones only, minus some. The data contain some 210,000 clones, 80% to 90% of them seen just once; the ten biggest clones take up roughly 1.3%. Input material: PBMCs. The receptor source for this set is a young man in good health and CMV-seronegative.

This clone turned up a few times. This same CDR3 is encoded by further DNA sequences in the sample. The CDR3 loop reads CASSLPGGGNQPQHF. In nucleotides, the CDR3 is TGTGCCAGCAGTTTACCAGGGGGCGGCAATCAGCCCCAGCATTTT. The chain recombines TRBV28 with TRBJ1-5; 8 bases line up with TRBD1. CDR3 length equals 15 residues. Trimming cost V 2 bases and J 2 bases; bases outside gene matches: 2. Germline V lookup: CDR1 MDHEN, CDR2 SYDVKM.

CDR3 in DNA: TGTGCCAGCAGTGTCCGACGGGGAGAAACAGGGGTTCTCAATCAGCCCCAGCATTTT. Protein: CASSVRRGETGVLNQPQHF. The genes are TRBV6-1 and TRBJ1-5, with TRBD1 matching 7 bases. This CDR3 spans 19 amino acids. The junction had 18 bases not matched to a gene; V was cut back by 4 bases and J by 3 bases. Germline V gene lookup returns CDR1 MNHNS and CDR2 SASEGT.

This chain links TRBV7-9 with TRBJ2-3; 11 bases align to TRBD1. Germline CDR1 reads SEHNR; CDR2 reads FQNEAQ (reference sequence). With V trimmed by 1 base and J by 4 bases, 7 bases remained unmatched. This CDR3 spans 17 amino acids. The DNA for the CDR3 is TGTGCCAGCAGCTTAGGGAGGACAGGGGGCGCGGCAGATACGCAGTATTTT. Its translation is CASSLGRTGGAADTQYF.

This CDR3 is CASSPGQLAKNIQYF. In DNA, the CDR3 is TGTGCCAGCAGCCCGGGACAGTTAGCCAAAAACATTCAGTACTTC. The chain joins TRBV28 to TRBJ2-4; 7 bases fit TRBD1. J was trimmed by 0 bases and V by 6 bases; bases with no gene match: 5. The CDR3 has 15 residues. Germline loops: CDR1 MDHEN, CDR2 SYDVKM. Variable domain in full (rest from reference TRBV28 and TRBJ2-4): DVKVTQSSRYLVKRTGEKVFLECVQDMDHENMFWYRQDPGLGLRLIYFSYDVKMKEKGDIPEGYSVSREKKERFSLILESASTNQTSMYLCASSPGQLAKNIQYFGAGTRLSVL.

This clone was recorded once. V is TRBV7-8 and J is TRBJ2-5; TRBD1 might be the D (6 bases). CDR3 length equals 15 residues. Germline V lookup: CDR1 SGHVS, CDR2 FQNEAQ. The V and J ends lost 0 bases and 5 bases respectively, with 13 bases between them. CDR3 sequence reads: CASSLAQGGLETQYF. CDR3 in DNA: TGTGCCAGCAGCTTAGCCCAAGGGGGTTTGGAGACCCAGTACTTC.

The CDR3 sequence is CASTDLFSSGNTEAFF. The CDR3 DNA reads TGTGCCAGTACCGATTTATTCAGCTCAGGGAACACTGAAGCTTTCTTT. The chain has TRBV19 and TRBJ1-1; unclear D gene. Germline values: CDR1 LNHDA, CDR2 SQIVND (reference sequence). Trimming removed 7 bases at V and 1 base at J, with 19 bases between. The CDR3 has 16 amino acids. Full variable domain (missing parts from reference TRBV19 and TRBJ1-1): DGGITQSPKYLFRKEGQNVTLSCEQNLNHDAMYWYRQDPGQGLRLIYYSQIVNDFQKGDIAEGYSVSREKKESFPLTVTSAQKNPTAFYLCASTDLFSSGNTEAFFGQGTRLTVV.

The gene calls are TRBV11-2 and TRBJ2-1, with D perhaps TRBD2 (6 bases). Germline V CDR1 and CDR2: SGHAT, FQNNGV. Trimming shortened V by 5 bases and J by 4 bases, and 21 bases separated the two germline ends. The CDR3 has 17 amino acids. The chain's CDR3 is CASSPTPSSGRYNEQFF. CDR3 nucleotide sequence: TGTGCCAGCAGCCCCACCCCATCCAGCGGGCGATACAATGAGCAGTTCTTC.

This sequence joins TRBV28 and TRBJ2-6; 8 nucleotides align to TRBD1. From germline, CDR1 is MDHEN and CDR2 SYDVKM. The CDR3 is 15 residues long. Trimming cost V 5 bases and J 0 bases; bases outside gene matches: 0. The CDR3 is CASSQGASGANVLTF. The CDR3 coding sequence is TGTGCCAGCAGTCAGGGGGCCTCTGGGGCCAACGTCCTGACTTTC.

This sequence joins TRBV19 and TRBJ2-1; 12 nucleotides line up with TRBD2. CDR1 and CDR2 from the germline V gene are LNHDA and SQIVND (reference sequence). The CDR3 is 17 residues long. After removal of 4 bases from V and 5 bases from J, the junction contained 9 bases not matched to a gene. The CDR3 DNA reads TGTGCCAGTAGTACGGGGTTACTAGCGGGGGGACACAATGAGCAGTTCTTC. Translating it yields CASSTGLLAGGHNEQFF.

This chain uses TRBV5-4 with TRBJ1-2, with D possibly matching TRBD1 (6 bases). The CDR3 is 15 residues long. The V end lost 0 bases, the J end lost 6 bases, and 15 bases lay between the germline ends. The V gene's germline CDR1 is SGHNT and CDR2 YYREEE (reference sequence). CDR3 region: CASSLDSRQGNGYTF. The CDR3 bases are TGTGCCAGCAGCTTGGACTCGCGGCAGGGGAATGGCTACACCTTC.

This chain uses TRBV6-5 with TRBJ2-7; 12 positions agree with TRBD1. The CDR3 is 15 residues long. Germline assignment: CDR1 MNHEY and CDR2 SVGAGI. Trimming cost V 6 bases and J 4 bases; bases outside gene matches: 7. The CDR3 reads CASSRPGQGAYEQYF. The CDR3 DNA follows: TGTGCCAGCAGCCGCCCGGGACAGGGGGCTTACGAGCAGTACTTC.

This clone was counted once. The chain uses TRBV7-2 and TRBJ1-3; D remains unclear. This CDR3 is built from 15 residues. The ends were cut back, 5 bases at V and 1 base at J, with 12 bases in the middle. From germline, CDR1 is SGHTA and CDR2 FQGNSA. The CDR3 loop is CASSATTVSGNTIYF. The CDR3 bases are TGTGCCAGCAGCGCCACGACTGTGTCTGGAAACACCATATATTTT.

The gene calls are TRBV18 and TRBJ2-1; 10 bases fit TRBD2. Trimming at V came to 3 bases and at J to 6 bases, leaving 5 bases not matched to a gene. Germline CDR1 KGHSH, CDR2 LQKENI. The length of the CDR3 is 15 residues. The CDR3 sequence is CASSPRSGGVNEQFF. The DNA for the CDR3 is TGTGCCAGCTCACCCCGGAGCGGGGGGGTCAATGAGCAGTTCTTC.

V is TRBV7-9 and J is TRBJ2-2; D possibly corresponds to TRBD1 (6 bases). From germline, CDR1 is SEHNR and CDR2 FQNEAQ (reference sequence). V shed 3 bases and J shed 1 base, with 9 bases lying between them. The CDR3 has 15 residues. CDR3 nucleotides: TGTGCCAGCAGCTTTACCAGGGGGAACACCGGGGAGCTGTTTTTT. It translates to CASSFTRGNTGELFF.

The rearrangement links TRBV4-1 to TRBJ1-1; perhaps TRBD1 as D (6 bases). V was pared by 3 bases and J by 1 base, with 6 bases between. The CDR3 has 13 residues. The germline gives CDR1 MGHRA, CDR2 YSYEKL. CDR3 DNA: TGCGCCAGCAGCCAGGACAGGAACACTGAAGCTTTCTTT. Translating it yields CASSQDRNTEAFF.

The chain couples TRBV18 to TRBJ1-4; TRBD1 matches 12 bases. The germline V gene encodes CDR1 KGHSH and CDR2 LQKENI. V shed 3 bases and J 16 bases; nucleotides not matched to a gene: 9. CDR3 length: 14 residues. The CDR3 sequence is CASSPLGQGASPFF. The CDR3 DNA follows: TGTGCCAGCTCACCCCTGGGACAGGGGGCAAGTCCGTTTTTT.

The V gene is TRBV4-1, the J gene TRBJ1-5; 10 bases are a match to TRBD1. CDR1 is MGHRA and CDR2 is YSYEKL in the germline V gene. The junction had 8 bases not matched to a gene; V was cut back by 2 bases and J by 7 bases. The CDR3 runs 16 residues. The CDR3: CASSQLDRGRGQPQHF. CDR3 DNA: TGCGCCAGCAGCCAACTCGACAGGGGGCGAGGACAGCCCCAGCATTTT.

Points on this clone: One junction end disagrees with the germline gene, perhaps due to a read error. The V gene is TRBV7-9, the J gene TRBJ2-7, with 7 positions matching TRBD2. In germline, CDR1 is SEHNR, CDR2 FQNEAQ (reference sequence). The length of the CDR3 is 15 residues. The CDR3 here is CSSIETGGISYEQYF. In nucleotides, the CDR3 is TGTTCCAGCATCGAAACGGGGGGTATCTCCTACGAGCAGTACTTC.

The chain carries TRBV10-1 and TRBJ2-7, with D possibly TRBD2 on 5 matching bases. With 4 bases removed from V and 7 bases from J, the gap between germline ends came to 17 bases. Germline lookup yields CDR1 WNHNN and CDR2 SYGVQD (reference sequence). This CDR3 is built from 14 residues. Written as DNA, the CDR3 is TGCGCCAGCAGTGGGAGAGGGAGCTCTCCGGAGCAGTACTTC. Its translation is CASSGRGSSPEQYF.

The sample holds one count of this clone. The identical CDR3 is also encoded by other nucleotide sequences in the sample. This sequence joins TRBV9 and TRBJ2-2; D might be TRBD2 (7 bases). V was clipped by 2 bases and J by 2 bases, with 10 bases between them. The germline V gene encodes CDR1 SGDLS and CDR2 YYNGEE. The CDR3 contains 15 residues. The CDR3 loop is CASSVGGGNTGELFF. The DNA for the CDR3 is TGTGCCAGCAGCGTCGGCGGGGGCAACACCGGGGAGCTGTTTTTT. The complete variable domain, with remaining parts taken from reference TRBV9 and TRBJ2-2, reads DSGVTQTPKHLITATGQRVTLRCSPRSGDLSVYWYQQSLDQGLQFLIQYYNGEERAKGNILERFSAQQFPDLHSELNLSSLELGDSALYFCASSVGGGNTGELFFGEGSRLTVL.

The chain combines TRBV27 with TRBJ2-1; 11 nucleotides agree with TRBD1. The CDR3 has 14 amino acids. Germline-derived CDR1 and CDR2 are MNHEY and SMNVEV (reference sequence). V was clipped by 6 bases and J by 7 bases; unmatched bases: 5. DNA for the CDR3: TGTGCCAGCAGCCCGGGACAGGGGGGGAATGAGCAGTTCTTC. It is translated as CASSPGQGGNEQFF.